The 10 T cell receptor beta chains below were found in one sample sequenced in a study of blood T cell repertoires in COVID-19. Clones were read by immunoSEQ multiplex PCR, and TCRdb kept only the in-frame ones, dropping some. The table has fewer than 500,000 clones, 75% to 90% seen once. The sequenced material came from PBMCs or T cells enriched from blood (not recorded which). These receptor sequences come from a woman between 18 and 29 years old who had recovered from COVID-19.

The V gene is TRBV7-3, the J gene TRBJ1-1; D is ambiguous. The CDR3 is 13 residues long. Germline V gives CDR1 SGHTA, CDR2 FQGTGA. The V end lost 0 bases, the J end lost 8 bases, and 10 bases lay between the germline ends. CDR3: CASSLTPGIEAFF. Written as DNA, the CDR3 is TGTGCCAGCAGCTTAACGCCAGGCATAGAAGCTTTCTTT.

This clone has more than one count but fewer than ten. The chain uses TRBV2 and TRBJ1-6; no definite D call. Trimming removed 1 base from V and 7 bases from J, with 8 bases in between. This CDR3 is 14 amino acids long. Per germline, CDR1 SNHLY and CDR2 FYNNEI. The CDR3 here is CASSEVFRNSPLHF. DNA of the CDR3: TGTGCCAGCAGTGAAGTATTCAGGAATTCACCCCTCCACTTT.

CDR3 region: CASSQVTGVNTEAFF. The CDR3, as DNA: TGCGCCAGCAGCCAAGTTACAGGTGTGAACACTGAAGCTTTCTTT. The chain carries TRBV4-1 and TRBJ1-1, with D perhaps matching TRBD1 (5 bases). This CDR3 region has 15 residues. The V end was cut by 1 base, the J end by 0 bases, with 9 bases between. Germline V lookup: CDR1 MGHRA, CDR2 YSYEKL.

This clone turned up a few times. The CDR3, as DNA: TGTGCCAGCAGCCCCCATAGAACAAGGGACAGGGGAGAAACTGAAGCTTTCTTT. The encoded protein is CASSPHRTRDRGETEAFF. This chain uses TRBV7-8 with TRBJ1-1; 10 nucleotides align to TRBD1. J was trimmed by 5 bases and V by 5 bases; bases with no gene match: 17. Germline V lookup: CDR1 SGHVS, CDR2 FQNEAQ. CDR3 length: 18 residues. Drawing the rest from reference TRBV7-8 and TRBJ1-1, the complete variable domain is GAGVSQSPRYKVAKRGQDVALRCDPISGHVSLFWYQQALGQGPEFLTYFQNEAQLDKSGLPSDRFFAERPEGSVSTLKIQRTQQEDSAVYLCASSPHRTRDRGETEAFFGQGTRLTVV.

This clone was observed once. The chain is built from TRBV3-1 (or the pseudogene TRBV3-2) and TRBJ1-2; 7 bases map to TRBD1. Germline-derived CDR1 and CDR2 are LGHDT and YNNKEL (reference sequence). Trimming at V came to 1 base and at J to 3 bases, leaving 5 bases not matched to a gene. CDR3 length: 15 residues. CDR3 region: CASSQGTGGYYGYTF. The DNA of the CDR3 is TGTGCCAGCAGCCAAGGGACAGGAGGATACTATGGCTACACCTTC.

This clone was seen once. V gene TRBV11-2 combines with J gene TRBJ2-5; 8 nucleotides agree with TRBD1. The V segment lost 1 base and the J segment 5 bases; nucleotides outside the gene matches: 6. CDR1 and CDR2 (germline): SGHAT, FQNNGV. The CDR3 covers 15 residues. The CDR3 region is CASSLVWTGLETQYF. CDR3 coding DNA: TGTGCCAGCAGCTTAGTATGGACAGGGCTGGAGACCCAGTACTTC.

There are a few counts of this clone. The chain employs TRBV28 and TRBJ1-1; D is uncertain. The CDR3 covers 12 residues. V dropped 8 bases and J dropped 1 base, with 8 bases sitting between them. Germline values: CDR1 MDHEN, CDR2 SYDVKM. Here the CDR3 DNA reads TGTGCCAGCCATCGCGGGAACACTGAAGCTTTCTTT. Translation gives CASHRGNTEAFF.

In nucleotides, the CDR3 is TGTGCCAGCTCCCCCCAAACTTTCTCAACCGGGGAGCTGTTTTTT. This codes for CASSPQTFSTGELFF. This rearrangement joins TRBV18 to TRBJ2-2; no clear D. The germline V and J ends were trimmed by 6 bases and 5 bases, with 16 bases remaining between them. Germline V gene data show CDR1 as KGHSH and CDR2 as LQKENI. The CDR3 loop spans 15 amino acids.

The chain joins TRBV12-3 or TRBV12-4 to TRBJ2-5; TRBD1 might be the D (6 bases). V lost 3 bases and J lost 2, with 7 bases in between. The CDR3 covers 13 residues. The CDR3, as DNA: TGTGCCAGCAGTTTGGACAGACAAGAGACCCAGTACTTC. It codes for CASSLDRQETQYF.

As regards this clone: This CDR3 is also generated by other DNA sequences in the sample. The genes are TRBV18 and TRBJ1-1, with 7 nucleotides matching TRBD1. V lost 3 bases, J lost 0 bases, and 1 base stayed unmatched. The CDR3 runs 14 residues. Germline V gene sequence: CDR1 KGHSH, CDR2 LQKENI. The CDR3 spells CASSPTGMNTEAFF. The CDR3, as DNA: TGTGCCAGCTCACCGACAGGGATGAACACTGAAGCTTTCTTT.